A single sample gave rise to the 6 T cell receptor beta chains below, sequenced in a study of naive and memory T cell subsets. An equimolar mix of two oligonucleotides served as the beta constant-region primer for TRBC1 and TRBC2. TCRdb independently ran MiXCR on the UMI-ligation and nested PCR reads; one entry per CDR3 protein. The table includes roughly 98,000 distinct CDR3 sequences, 6% to 7.5% detected once. The sequencing sample was made of central memory CD4+ T cells from blood. All receptors derive from a human donor in good health.

J is TRBJ1-1 and V is TRBV20-1, with TRBD1 matching over 8 bases. This CDR3 is built from 13 residues. V shed 3 bases, J shed 6 bases, and the junction held 6 bases outside the gene matches. Germline V gene lookup returns CDR1 DFQATT and CDR2 SNEGSKA (reference sequence). CDR3 region: CSASDRGGSEAFF. The CDR3 DNA reads as TGCAGTGCTAGTGACAGGGGAGGATCTGAAGCTTTCTTT.

This clonotype was seen ten or more times. The rearrangement links TRBV6-2 or TRBV6-3 to TRBJ1-1; D not resolved. V was clipped by 6 bases and J by 8 bases, with 13 bases between them. CDR1 is MNHEY, CDR2 SVGEGT, per germline. This CDR3 spans 12 amino acids. The CDR3 loop reads CASSRFREEAFF. The CDR3 bases are TGTGCCAGCAGCCGATTCCGGGAGGAAGCTTTCTTT.

Ten or more counts support this clonotype. The chain employs TRBV20-1 and TRBJ2-1, with 9 positions matching TRBD2. This CDR3 is 19 amino acids long. CDR1 and CDR2 (germline): DFQATT, SNEGSKA (reference sequence). V lost 2 bases, J lost 7 bases, and 21 bases stayed unmatched. CDR3 nucleotide sequence: TGCAGTGCTAGACGCGCGGGAGGGCCCTCGAAGGTACGCGATAATGAGCAGTTCTTC. Translation gives CSARRAGGPSKVRDNEQFF.

This rearrangement joins TRBV7-2 to TRBJ2-5; 10 bases agree with TRBD1. Germline CDR1 SGHTA, CDR2 FQGNSA. The CDR3 is made up of 15 amino acids. J was trimmed by 13 bases and V by 5 bases; bases with no gene match: 16. As DNA, the CDR3 is TGTGCCAGCAGCCGATCCGGGACAGGGGCCACTAGTCCGTACTTC. This encodes CASSRSGTGATSPYF.

This clonotype came up many times. The chain joins TRBV5-4 to TRBJ1-1; D not certain. Germline V lookup: CDR1 SGHNT, CDR2 YYREEE (reference sequence). V was pared by 1 base and J by 0 bases, with 7 bases between. The CDR3 consists of 14 residues. The CDR3 sequence is CASSLFRMNTEAFF. The DNA for the CDR3 is TGTGCCAGCAGCTTGTTCCGCATGAACACTGAAGCTTTCTTT.

This clonotype has a count of ten or more. This rearrangement joins TRBV28 to TRBJ2-4, with D uncertain. Germline V CDR1 and CDR2: MDHEN, SYDVKM. The CDR3 runs 13 residues. Trimming removed 3 bases at V and 4 bases at J, with 7 bases between. CDR3 residues: CASSFPGKNIQYF. The DNA of the CDR3 is TGTGCCAGCAGTTTCCCCGGAAAAAACATTCAGTACTTC.